This T cell receptor (beta chain) is drawn from a study of identifying expanded T cells in peripheral blood (dated by TCRdb to about 2019). For the study in its entirety: Four technical replicates, made by sequencing separate aliquots from the same pool of genomic DNA, were compared pairwise. Findings and caveats that apply to the study as a whole: Across all healthy-donor time intervals, the beta-binomial model significantly cut both the number of clones called differentially abundant and the false-positive rate. Variance in clone template counts between two-week samples significantly increased with total template count across all healthy donors. The binomial model flagged roughly 1.3 differentially abundant clones between technical replicates but about 16 over roughly 2 weeks and 19 over approximately four weeks. It was expected by the authors that biological variance in healthy repertoires might increase further over much longer intervals, such as months to years.

V and J lose 4 bases and 4 bases, and a span of 7 bases separates them. The CDR3 contains 12 residues, cysteine and phenylalanine counted. Solely the CDR3 DNA is kept, with 36 bases framed from the first base. The germline V gene encodes CDR1 SGHAT and CDR2 FQNNGV. Regarding this clone: There is no known antigen for this receptor. Within one base of it there is no much larger clone, and no base qualities were kept.

The immunoSEQ Assay, which uses bias-controlled multiplex PCR amplification of genomic DNA, was used to profile TCRbeta CDR3 regions. In the source study's methods: The absolute abundance of each unique TCRbeta CDR3 region was quantified after sequences were collapsed and filtered. Differential abundance was assessed using a binomial (Fisher-equivalent) model and a beta-binomial model in which time-dependent variance fitted from healthy donors was added. Any clone with fewer than 5 combined templates was excluded, and a clone was called differentially abundant if its Benjamini-Hochberg FDR was below 0.01. Using the form v = (b*log(k)+a)^2, the beta-binomial variance was modeled as a function of the total template count across the two samples. The table comes from immuneACCESS by way of TCRdb, which keeps in-frame sequences with V and J called. Part of the clones is missing from these tables; in studies checked, under half for an unresolved V gene and the rest for unknown reasons. D and trimming were read from the DNA, whereas the V and J calls and clone size are those reported in that table. This sample holds around 94,000 clones; around 83% were observed only once. The top ten hold 4.5% of the sample.

During the collection period, no immune events, such as infections, were documented for the healthy donors. Time-dependent variance in a beta-binomial model of T-cell clone differential abundance was calibrated using healthy-donor blood repertoires as a training cohort. The training cohort was composed of approximately ten healthy donors, 3 female and 7 male. On average the donors were around 45 years old, and their ages spanned 29 to 64 years. Whole blood was collected from each healthy donor at three time points spaced around two weeks apart and obtained from a commercial supplier. Genomic DNA was extracted from unsorted whole blood for immunosequencing.

The chain was built from TRBV11-2 and TRBJ2-5; no confident D gene assignment can be made. The receptor's source is a person aged 18-69 years in good health. Material: blood. The encoded CDR3 is CASSSYGETQYF. The bases read TGTGCCAGCAGCTCGTATGGAGAGACCCAGTACTTC.